The present T cell receptor (beta chain) was sequenced within a study of T cell responses to AZD1222 COVID-19 vaccine. CDR3 size: 14 residues. V shed 4 bases, J shed 8 bases, and the junction held 9 bases outside the gene matches. In germline, CDR1 is SGHRS, CDR2 YFSETQ. Method: immunoSEQ multiplex PCR; TCRdb's copy keeps in-frame clones and lacks some. The sample has more than 75,000 clones, approximately 90% seen once. The origin of this receptor is an adult who received the AZD1222 COVID-19 vaccine. The sample consisted of peripheral blood, taken 28 days after the second AZD1222 dose. The chain has TRBV5-1 and TRBJ2-3; TRBD1 matches at 8 bases. DNA of the CDR3: TGCGCCAGCAGCGAGGACAGGGTAGGGGGTACGCAGTATTTT. It yields the protein CASSEDRVGGTQYF.